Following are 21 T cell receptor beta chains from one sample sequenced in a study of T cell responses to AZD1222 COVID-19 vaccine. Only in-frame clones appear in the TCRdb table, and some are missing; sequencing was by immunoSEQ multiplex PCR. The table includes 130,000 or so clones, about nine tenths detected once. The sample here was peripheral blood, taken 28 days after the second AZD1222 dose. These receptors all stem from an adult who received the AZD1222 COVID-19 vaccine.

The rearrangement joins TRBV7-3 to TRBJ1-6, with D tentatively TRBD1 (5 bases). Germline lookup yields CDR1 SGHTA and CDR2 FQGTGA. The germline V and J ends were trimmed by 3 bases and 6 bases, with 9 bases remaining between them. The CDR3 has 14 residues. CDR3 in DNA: TGTGCCAGCAGCTTCCAGGGCGGTAATTCACCCCTCCACTTT. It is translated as CASSFQGGNSPLHF.

The CDR3 DNA is TGTGCCAGCAGTTGGTCCGCGCTGGACACCGGGGAGCTGTTTTTT. Its translation: CASSWSALDTGELFF. The chain combines TRBV6-5 with TRBJ2-2; D not resolved. This CDR3 is built from 15 residues. Germline V gives CDR1 MNHEY, CDR2 SVGAGI. V lost 4 bases and J lost 3, with 12 bases in between.

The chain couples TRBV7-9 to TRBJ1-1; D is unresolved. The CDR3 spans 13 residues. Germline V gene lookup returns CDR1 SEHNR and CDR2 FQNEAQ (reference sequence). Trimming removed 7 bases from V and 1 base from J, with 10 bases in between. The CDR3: CASILDGNTEAFF. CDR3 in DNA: TGTGCCAGCATCCTAGACGGGAACACTGAAGCTTTCTTT.

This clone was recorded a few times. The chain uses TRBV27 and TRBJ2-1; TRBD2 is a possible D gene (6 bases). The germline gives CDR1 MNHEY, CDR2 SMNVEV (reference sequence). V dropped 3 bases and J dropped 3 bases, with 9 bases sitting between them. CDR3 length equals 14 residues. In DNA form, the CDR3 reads TGTGCCAGCAGTTTCCTGGGGGGCTACAATGAGCAGTTCTTC. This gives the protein CASSFLGGYNEQFF.

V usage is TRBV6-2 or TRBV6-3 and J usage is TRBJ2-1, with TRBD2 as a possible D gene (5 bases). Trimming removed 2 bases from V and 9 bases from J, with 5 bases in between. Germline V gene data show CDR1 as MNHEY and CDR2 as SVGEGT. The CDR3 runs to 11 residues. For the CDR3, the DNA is TGTGCCAGCAGTTACGGGAGTGAGCAGTTCTTC. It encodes CASSYGSEQFF.

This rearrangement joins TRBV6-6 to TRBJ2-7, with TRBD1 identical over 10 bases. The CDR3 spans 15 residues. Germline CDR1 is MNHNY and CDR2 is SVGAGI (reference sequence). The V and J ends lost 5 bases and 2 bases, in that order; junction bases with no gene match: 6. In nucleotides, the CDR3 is TGTGCCAGCAGTCCTAGACAGGGGGCAGCCTACGAGCAGTACTTC. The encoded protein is CASSPRQGAAYEQYF.

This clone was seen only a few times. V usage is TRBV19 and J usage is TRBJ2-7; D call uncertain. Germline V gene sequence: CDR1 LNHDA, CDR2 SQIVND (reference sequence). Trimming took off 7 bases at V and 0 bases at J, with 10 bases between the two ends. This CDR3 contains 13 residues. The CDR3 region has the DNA TGTGCCAGTAATGGCAGGAACTCCTACGAGCAGTACTTC. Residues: CASNGRNSYEQYF.

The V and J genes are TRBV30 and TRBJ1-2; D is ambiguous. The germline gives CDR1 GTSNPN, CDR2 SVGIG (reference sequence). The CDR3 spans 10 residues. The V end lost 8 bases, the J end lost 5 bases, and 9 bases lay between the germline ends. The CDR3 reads CARKRYGYTF. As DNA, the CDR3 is TGTGCCCGGAAGCGATATGGCTACACCTTC.

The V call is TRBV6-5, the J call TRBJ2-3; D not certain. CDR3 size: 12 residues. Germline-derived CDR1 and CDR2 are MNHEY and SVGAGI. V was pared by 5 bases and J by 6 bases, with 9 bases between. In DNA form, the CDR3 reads TGTGCCAGCAGTCGACCCCCGGATACGCAGTATTTT. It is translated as CASSRPPDTQYF.

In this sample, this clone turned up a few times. The CDR3 is CASSFGEGSTYEQYF. The CDR3 nucleotides are TGTGCCAGCAGCTTCGGGGAGGGTTCAACCTACGAGCAGTACTTC. V and J are TRBV11-2 and TRBJ2-7; 7 positions agree with TRBD2. Germline V gene sequence: CDR1 SGHAT, CDR2 FQNNGV. Germline trimming cut 3 bases from V and 2 bases from J; bases unmatched to any gene: 7. The CDR3 consists of 15 residues.

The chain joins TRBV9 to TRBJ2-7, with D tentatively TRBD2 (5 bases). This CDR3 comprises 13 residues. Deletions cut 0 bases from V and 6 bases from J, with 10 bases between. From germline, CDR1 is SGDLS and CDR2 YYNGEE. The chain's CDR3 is CASSVVSGSEQYF. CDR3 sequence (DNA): TGTGCCAGCAGCGTAGTTTCGGGATCCGAGCAGTACTTC. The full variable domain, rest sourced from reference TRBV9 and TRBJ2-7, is DSGVTQTPKHLITATGQRVTLRCSPRSGDLSVYWYQQSLDQGLQFLIQYYNGEERAKGNILERFSAQQFPDLHSELNLSSLELGDSALYFCASSVVSGSEQYFGPGTRLTVT.

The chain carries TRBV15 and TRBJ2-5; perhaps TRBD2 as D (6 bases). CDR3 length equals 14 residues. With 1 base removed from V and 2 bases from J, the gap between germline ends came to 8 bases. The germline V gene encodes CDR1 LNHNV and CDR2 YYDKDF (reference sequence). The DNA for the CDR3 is TGTGCCACCAGCAGAGGGGGGGAACAAGAGACCCAGTACTTC. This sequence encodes CATSRGGEQETQYF.

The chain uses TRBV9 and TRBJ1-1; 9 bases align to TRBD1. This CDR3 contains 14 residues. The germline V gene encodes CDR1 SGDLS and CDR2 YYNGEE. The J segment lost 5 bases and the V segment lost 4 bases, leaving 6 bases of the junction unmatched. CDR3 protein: CASSSRDRDTEAFF. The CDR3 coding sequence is TGTGCCAGCAGCTCCCGGGACAGGGATACTGAAGCTTTCTTT.

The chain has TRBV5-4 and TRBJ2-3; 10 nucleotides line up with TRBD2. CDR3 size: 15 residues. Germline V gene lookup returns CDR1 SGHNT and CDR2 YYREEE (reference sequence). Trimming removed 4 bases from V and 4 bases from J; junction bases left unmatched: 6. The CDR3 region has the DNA TGTGCCAGCAGCGGCCCGGGACTAGCGTCAGATACGCAGTATTTT. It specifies CASSGPGLASDTQYF.

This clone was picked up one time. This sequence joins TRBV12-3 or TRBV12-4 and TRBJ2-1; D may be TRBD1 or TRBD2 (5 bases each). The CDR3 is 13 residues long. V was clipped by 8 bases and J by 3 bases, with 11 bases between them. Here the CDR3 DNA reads TGTGCCAGCGGGGCGGGTGTCTACAATGAGCAGTTCTTC. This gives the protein CASGAGVYNEQFF.

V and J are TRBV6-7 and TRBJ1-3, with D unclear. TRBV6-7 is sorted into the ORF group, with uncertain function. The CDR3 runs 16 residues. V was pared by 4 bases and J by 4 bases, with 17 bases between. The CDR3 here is CASSSVEPWPGNTIYF. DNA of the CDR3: TGTGCCAGCAGTTCCGTGGAGCCTTGGCCCGGAAACACCATATATTTT.

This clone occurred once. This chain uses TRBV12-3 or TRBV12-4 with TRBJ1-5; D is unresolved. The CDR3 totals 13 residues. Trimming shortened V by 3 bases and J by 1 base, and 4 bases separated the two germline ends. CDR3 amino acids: CASSFRSNQPQHF. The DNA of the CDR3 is TGTGCCAGCAGTTTTCGAAGCAATCAGCCCCAGCATTTT.

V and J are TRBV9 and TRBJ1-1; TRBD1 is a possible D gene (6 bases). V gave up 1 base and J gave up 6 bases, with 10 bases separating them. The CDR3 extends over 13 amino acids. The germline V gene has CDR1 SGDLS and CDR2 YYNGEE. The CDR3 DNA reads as TGTGCCAGCAGCGTACAGGGGACCGCTGAAGCTTTCTTT. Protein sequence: CASSVQGTAEAFF. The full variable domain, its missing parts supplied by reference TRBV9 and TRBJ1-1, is DSGVTQTPKHLITATGQRVTLRCSPRSGDLSVYWYQQSLDQGLQFLIQYYNGEERAKGNILERFSAQQFPDLHSELNLSSLELGDSALYFCASSVQGTAEAFFGQGTRLTVV.

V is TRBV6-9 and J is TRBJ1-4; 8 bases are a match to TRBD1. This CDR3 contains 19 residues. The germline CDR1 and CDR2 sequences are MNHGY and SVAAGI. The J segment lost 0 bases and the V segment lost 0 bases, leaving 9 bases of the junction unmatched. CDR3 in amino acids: CASSYSRQGNRATNEKLFF. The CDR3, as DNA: TGTGCCAGCAGTTATTCTAGACAGGGGAACAGGGCAACTAATGAAAAACTGTTTTTT.

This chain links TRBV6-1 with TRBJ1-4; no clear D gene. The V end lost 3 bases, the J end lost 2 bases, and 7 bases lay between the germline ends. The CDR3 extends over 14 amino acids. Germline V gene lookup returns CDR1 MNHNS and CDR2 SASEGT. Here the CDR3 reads CASSDDLTNEKLFF. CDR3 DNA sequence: TGTGCCAGCAGTGACGACCTTACTAATGAAAAACTGTTTTTT.

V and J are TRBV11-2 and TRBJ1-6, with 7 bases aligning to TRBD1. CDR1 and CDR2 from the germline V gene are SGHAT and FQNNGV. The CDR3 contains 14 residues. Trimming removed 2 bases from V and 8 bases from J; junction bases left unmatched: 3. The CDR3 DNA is TGTGCCAGCAGCTTAACAGGGGATTATTCACCCCTCCACTTT. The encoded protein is CASSLTGDYSPLHF.